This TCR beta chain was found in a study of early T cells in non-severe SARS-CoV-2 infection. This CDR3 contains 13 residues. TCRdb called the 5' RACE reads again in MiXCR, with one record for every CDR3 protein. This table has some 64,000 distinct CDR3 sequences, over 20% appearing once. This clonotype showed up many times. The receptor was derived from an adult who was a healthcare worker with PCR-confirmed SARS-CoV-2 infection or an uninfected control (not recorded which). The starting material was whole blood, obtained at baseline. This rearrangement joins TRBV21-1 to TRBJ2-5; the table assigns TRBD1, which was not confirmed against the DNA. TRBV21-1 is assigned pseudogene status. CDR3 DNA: TGTGCCAGCAGCTTCCGGGAAAAAGAGACCCAGTACTTC. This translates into CASSFREKETQYF.